This TCR beta chain was captured in a study of blood T cells in healthy people across ages. Background on the study: About one barcoded beta molecule was captured per two T cells (by template switching). Whole-study results and caveats: A roughly linear age-dependent decrease characterized TCR beta diversity per million T cells.

This clonotype showed up just a few times. Its antigen is not known. Sample-barcoded 5' priming and a J-beta primer mix drove a second PCR of roughly 6 to 12 cycles. TCRdb recomputed calls from the 5' RACE reads with MiXCR, one row per CDR3 protein. The top ten clones hold more than 4% of a sample with approximately 1.5 million distinct CDR3 sequences, less than 45% of them seen once. Germline CDR1 and CDR2: MNHEY and SMNVEV (reference sequence). The CDR3 spans 18 residues. Trimming at V came to 5 bases and at J to 4 bases, leaving 16 bases not matched to a gene. This receptor was taken from a woman aged 18-29 years in good health. The sample taken for sequencing was blood. V gene TRBV27 combines with J gene TRBJ2-3, with 9 bases identical to TRBD1. The CDR3 DNA sequence: TGTGCCAGCAGTCCCCCGGACAGGGGCTACGGGTGGTCAGATACGCAGTATTTT. Translation: CASSPPDRGYGWSDTQYF.